This TCR beta chain was captured by sequencing in a study of blood T cell repertoires in COVID-19 (dated by TCRdb to between 2020 and 2021). With respect to the entire study: The collaborator samples originated in the United States, Italy and Spain and spanned the acute and convalescent phases of COVID-19. The material from the prospective study consisted of cDNA or gDNA derived from T cells, B-cell-depleted T cells, or PBMCs. Deeply sampled blood TCRbeta repertoires from subjects exposed to, actively infected with, or recovered from COVID-19 were included in the dataset. The repertoires were released in a freely available public database intended as a resource for research on the immune response to SARS-CoV-2. Samples were obtained from the ongoing ImmuneRACE study (first 160 participants) and from over 1,000 subjects provided by 6 global collaborators. A de-identified subject ID, COVID-19 status, age in years and sex were almost always included in the sample metadata. Where HLA class I and class II types were available, the types were taken from metadata supplied by the sample provider, not from assay-based typing.

Points the paper makes about the study in general: The amount of clinical and demographic metadata varied by source and participant and was provided uncurated.

Looking up the germline V gene yields CDR1 MNHEY and CDR2 SVGAGI. V is clipped by 7 bases and J by 3 bases, and the sequence between their germline boundaries is 12 bases long. Measured from the cysteine to the phenylalanine, the CDR3 is 13 residues long. This entry keeps only the CDR3 DNA: 39 bases, framed from base 1. The immunoSEQ Assay, a bias-controlled multiplex PCR, was used to amplify TCRbeta CDR3 regions from genomic DNA. Per the authors' processing: Nucleated cell counts per sample were estimated from amplification of reference gene primers within the assay. To quantify the absolute abundance of each unique TCRbeta CDR3 rearrangement, sequence reads were collapsed and filtered. For each sample, productive Simpson clonality was calculated as the square root of Simpson's diversity index over productive rearrangements. The table comes from immuneACCESS by way of TCRdb, which keeps in-frame sequences with V and J called. Part of the clones is missing from these tables; in studies checked, under half for an unresolved V gene and the rest for unknown reasons. V and J calls and clone size are as listed in that table; D and trimming were resolved from the DNA. For this sample the table gives 200,000 to 250,000 clones, of which around 89% were detected only once. The ten largest clones take up approximately 3.8% of the sample.

In the case of this clone: The antigen it binds to is not known. Base qualities are missing; no much larger clone stands one base away.

In the prospective study, participants were roughly 18 to 89 years old, resided in about two dozen geographic areas of the United States, and were enrolled through a virtual design. In the prospective study, cohorts were assigned on the basis of participant-reported clinical history obtained from a screening survey and a study questionnaire. In the prospective study, mobile phlebotomists collected whole blood, serum and a nasopharyngeal or oropharyngeal swab from each participant. Participants in the prospective study had the option to provide additional blood draws and questionnaires over an approximately two-month period. Before DNA extraction, blood samples from the prospective study were shipped at room temperature or frozen.

The TCR originated in a young woman in a cohort exposed to, infected with or recovered from COVID-19 (not recorded which). The receptor chain draws on TRBV6-5 and TRBJ1-1; the D gene is perhaps TRBD1, from 6 matching bases. Sequencing input: PBMCs or T cells enriched from blood (not recorded which). The sequenced DNA: TGTGCCAGCAACGACAGGTGGGACACTGAAGCTTTCTTT. This encodes CASNDRWDTEAFF.